Listed below are T cell receptor beta chains from one sample, sequenced in a study of blood T cell repertoires in COVID-19. Assay: immunoSEQ multiplex PCR; the TCRdb copy retains only in-frame clones and omits some. The sample holds approximately 92,000 clones, 86% seen once. What was sequenced was peripheral blood. Receptors originate from an older woman in a cohort sampled during active or convalescent COVID-19. CDR3s include the opening cysteine and the closing phenylalanine or tryptophan. The D gene is left open where the match is weak. Clone size is shown for a subset of rows, as once, few, many or a class of expanded clone.

v_call: TRBV14; d_call: .; j_call: TRBJ1-1; cdr3_length: 15; clone_size: .; cdr3_aa: CASSQSLSVNTEAFF; cdr3_nt: TGTGCCAGCAGCCAAAGTTTGTCAGTGAACACTGAAGCTTTCTTT
v_call: TRBV28; d_call: .; j_call: TRBJ1-6; cdr3_length: 12; clone_size: .; cdr3_aa: CASRQFNKPLHF; cdr3_nt: TGTGCCAGCAGGCAGTTTAACAAGCCCCTCCACTTT
v_call: TRBV5-4; d_call: TRBD1; j_call: TRBJ2-2; cdr3_length: 14; clone_size: .; cdr3_aa: CASSGTGVTGELFF; cdr3_nt: TGTGCCAGCAGCGGGACAGGGGTCACCGGGGAGCTGTTTTTT
v_call: TRBV21-1; d_call: .; j_call: TRBJ2-1; cdr3_length: 14; clone_size: .; cdr3_aa: CASKGGAGINEQFF; cdr3_nt: TGTGCCAGCAAAGGCGGGGCAGGGATCAATGAGCAGTTCTTC
v_call: TRBV6-1; d_call: .; j_call: TRBJ1-5; cdr3_length: 14; clone_size: .; cdr3_aa: CASSEDGRNQPQHF; cdr3_nt: TGTGCCAGCAGTGAAGACGGGAGGAATCAGCCCCAGCATTTT
v_call: TRBV18; d_call: .; j_call: TRBJ2-3; cdr3_length: 13; clone_size: .; cdr3_aa: CASSPPARDTQYF; cdr3_nt: TGTGCCAGCTCACCACCGGCCAGAGATACGCAGTATTTT
v_call: TRBV5-4; d_call: .; j_call: TRBJ2-5; cdr3_length: 17; clone_size: .; cdr3_aa: CASSLPPGGPDQETQYF; cdr3_nt: TGTGCCAGCAGCTTACCCCCCGGGGGGCCGGATCAAGAGACCCAGTACTTC
v_call: TRBV12-3/TRBV12-4; d_call: .; j_call: TRBJ2-1; cdr3_length: 13; clone_size: .; cdr3_aa: CASILGVGGEQFF; cdr3_nt: TGTGCCAGCATCCTAGGGGTCGGCGGCGAGCAGTTCTTC
v_call: TRBV5-1; d_call: .; j_call: TRBJ1-6; cdr3_length: 15; clone_size: .; cdr3_aa: CASSSSGGANSPLHF; cdr3_nt: TGCGCCAGCAGCTCCTCGGGGGGGGCAAATTCACCCCTCCACTTT
v_call: TRBV30; d_call: .; j_call: TRBJ1-4; cdr3_length: 11; clone_size: .; cdr3_aa: CAWSQGGKLFF; cdr3_nt: TGTGCCTGGAGTCAGGGCGGAAAACTGTTTTTT
v_call: TRBV3-1/TRBV3-2; d_call: .; j_call: TRBJ2-5; cdr3_length: 17; clone_size: few; cdr3_aa: CASSQDIGLARTETQYF; cdr3_nt: TGTGCCAGCAGCCAAGATATAGGGCTAGCGCGTACAGAGACCCAGTACTTC
v_call: TRBV19; d_call: .; j_call: TRBJ2-7; cdr3_length: 19; clone_size: .; cdr3_aa: CASSIPASSRSGGTYEQYF; cdr3_nt: TGTGCCAGTAGTATTCCAGCGTCTTCTCGAAGCGGAGGGACCTACGAGCAGTACTTC
v_call: TRBV3-1/TRBV3-2; d_call: TRBD1; j_call: TRBJ1-3; cdr3_length: 13; clone_size: .; cdr3_aa: CASSRTGRDTIYF; cdr3_nt: TGTGCCAGCAGCCGGACAGGGAGGGACACCATATATTTT